This T cell receptor beta chain stems from a study of human CD8 memory T cell subsets (TCRdb year 2020). About the study as a whole: The clonal relationships among stem-like (TSTEM), progenitor exhausted-like (TPEX) and effector memory CD8+ T cell subsets were assessed by comparing the TCRbeta repertoires of these subsets. Several donors each provided TSTEM, TPEX and effector memory subsets, from which TCRbeta repertoires were obtained.

Summary of the overall study and its limitations: Both stem-like subsets shared clonotypes with effector memory cells, but TSTEM and TPEX repertoires overlapped minimally, suggesting distinct antigen spectra. Based on Chao1 estimates, TSTEM subsets appeared to have greater repertoire diversity than TPEX subsets, which may reflect a broader range of specificities. Sequencing was limited to TCRbeta chains, and the repertoire comparisons were based on about 6 donors analyzed with paired t-tests and Bonferroni correction. Similarly high normalized Shannon-Wiener diversity was shown by TSTEM and TPEX subsets, whereas comparatively lower diversity was seen in effector memory subsets.

Worth noting for this clonotype: The antigen this receptor binds is unknown.

A Human TCR Profiling Kit was used to prepare UMI-labeled 5' RACE TCRbeta libraries. Every TCRbeta library was prepared in parallel with an identical number of PCR cycles. Under the source paper's analysis protocol: The number of functional CDR3beta clonotypes in each TCRbeta library ranged from 3,000 to 18,000. UMI extraction and consensus assembly used MIGEC 1.2.9, requiring at least three reads per UMI. In-frame CDR3beta repertoires were extracted with MiXCR 3.0.3. Each sample was downsampled to 42,000 randomly selected UMIs before diversity metrics were computed in VDJtools 1.2.1. For each sample pair, the repertoire overlap metrics D, R and F2 were calculated in VDJtools using the top 3,000 clones. TCRdb reprocessed the sequencing reads and holds a single record per CDR3 protein sequence, with no DNA. These V and J calls derive from TCRdb rather than the authors' analysis. The sample's clone listing holds approximately 12,000 distinct CDR3 sequences. The biggest ten clones account for 8.6% of the sample.

Density gradient separation was used to isolate peripheral blood mononuclear cells from healthy donor buffy coats. In the study, negative magnetic separation with EasySep or MojoSort CD8+ T cell isolation kits was used to enrich total CD8+ T cells. For each subset, total RNA was extracted using an RNeasy Mini Kit from duplicate vials of about 150,000 sorted CD8+ T cells. PBMCs were used either fresh or after being cryopreserved in fetal bovine serum containing roughly 10% DMSO. CD8+ T cell subsets were sorted to purity by fluorescence-activated cell sorting on a FACSAria III. The CDR3 goes from the cysteine to the phenylalanine over 12 residues. The coding DNA is unavailable. The germline V gene (reference sequence) sets CDR1 to SGHAT and CDR2 to FQDESV.

The chain joins TRBV11-1 to TRBJ2-7; TCRdb's D call, TRBD1, is unchecked because there is no DNA. The sequenced sample consisted of CD8+ T cells from PBMCs. This clonotype was sampled from a human donor in good health. This receptor carries the CDR3 CASSPTGHVQYF.